Listed here are 20 T cell receptor beta chains from one sample, sequenced in a study of cytomegalovirus exposure and HLA in healthy donors. This PCR relied on a set of 60 Vbeta primers and 13 Jbeta primers. TCRdb's table, derived via immunoSEQ multiplex PCR, lists solely in-frame clones and lacks some. Here the sample spans fewer than 250,000 clones, 81% being singletons. Specimen: PBMCs. These TCRs come from a man aged 18 to 29 in good health and CMV-seronegative.

The V gene is TRBV19, the J gene TRBJ2-1, with D possibly TRBD2 on 6 matching bases. Between the trimmed V and J ends, which lost 3 bases and 8 bases, there was a span of 23 bases. This CDR3 has 17 residues. Germline V gene data show CDR1 as LNHDA and CDR2 as SQIVND (reference sequence). CDR3 sequence: CASSIPAGLGDDYEQFF. The CDR3 nucleotides read TGTGCCAGTAGTATCCCGGCGGGATTGGGGGACGACTATGAGCAGTTCTTC.

The chain uses TRBV5-1 and TRBJ2-2, with 13 positions matching TRBD2. The V gene's germline CDR1 is SGHRS and CDR2 YFSETQ. This CDR3 region has 15 residues. V dropped 3 bases and J dropped 7; count of bases not matched to a gene: 3. CDR3 nucleotides: TGCGCCAGCAGCTCAGGGACTAGCGGGGTCGGGGAGCTGTTTTTT. It encodes CASSSGTSGVGELFF.

The CDR3 reads CASSPGTGNTEAFF. CDR3 nucleotides: TGTGCCAGCTCACCAGGGACAGGGAACACTGAAGCTTTCTTT. The V call is TRBV18, the J call TRBJ1-1; 8 nucleotides align to TRBD1. Unmatched junction bases numbered 0, after V lost 2 bases and J lost 1 base. The CDR3 has 14 residues. Per the germline V gene, CDR1 is KGHSH and CDR2 is LQKENI.

The J gene is TRBJ2-3, the V gene TRBV5-8; tentatively, D is TRBD2 (7 bases). CDR3 length: 14 residues. Per germline, CDR1 SGHTS and CDR2 YDEGEE. V was pared by 4 bases and J by 3 bases, with 12 bases between. DNA for the CDR3: TGTGCCAGCAGCGGGAAGGGGGGGACAGATACGCAGTATTTT. The encoded protein is CASSGKGGTDTQYF.

J is TRBJ1-5 and V is TRBV6-1, with 11 positions matching TRBD1. With 2 bases clipped from V and 6 bases from J, the junction kept 3 bases outside the gene matches. CDR3 size: 15 residues. The V gene's germline CDR1 is MNHNS and CDR2 SASEGT. CDR3 DNA sequence: TGTGCCAGCAGTGAAAGGACAGGGGGCCGTCAGCCCCAGCATTTT. Protein: CASSERTGGRQPQHF.

This chain uses TRBV19 with TRBJ1-6; 7 bases fit TRBD1. CDR3 length equals 13 residues. V shed 5 bases, J shed 10 bases, and the junction held 5 bases outside the gene matches. Germline CDR1 reads LNHDA; CDR2 reads SQIVND (reference sequence). The CDR3 spells CASSAGQTSPLHF. Written as DNA, the CDR3 is TGTGCCAGTAGTGCGGGACAGACCTCACCCCTCCACTTT.

This clone was counted only a few times. This chain uses TRBV11-2 with TRBJ2-1; D perhaps matches TRBD2 (5 bases). CDR3 size: 15 residues. Germline CDR1 is SGHAT and CDR2 is FQNNGV. Trimming removed 4 bases at V and 4 bases at J, with 14 bases between. The CDR3 DNA reads TGTGCCAGCAGCTCCCTTAGAGGGCTATACAATGAGCAGTTCTTC. It specifies CASSSLRGLYNEQFF.

The CDR3 bases are TGTGCCAGCAGCTTAGATTCAGCCTACAATGAGCAGTTCTTC. Protein product: CASSLDSAYNEQFF. This sequence joins TRBV11-3 and TRBJ2-1; D remains ambiguous. The CDR3 spans 14 residues. The ends were cut back, 0 bases at V and 2 bases at J, with 5 bases in the middle. Germline V gives CDR1 SGHNT, CDR2 YENEEA. Full variable domain (outside the CDR3, taken from reference TRBV11-3 and TRBJ2-1): EAGVVQSPRYKIIEKKQPVAFWCNPISGHNTLYWYLQNLGQGPELLIRYENEEAVDDSQLPKDRFSAERLKGVDSTLKIQPAELGDSAVYLCASSLDSAYNEQFFGPGTRLTVL.

The chain recombines TRBV27 with TRBJ2-5; tentatively, D is TRBD1 (5 bases). The tail of the sequence fits TRBJ2-7 better, so the J call may be wrong. The germline CDR1 and CDR2 sequences are MNHEY and SMNVEV (reference sequence). The CDR3 covers 16 residues. In DNA form, the CDR3 reads TGTGCCAGCAGTAGAATCACAGGTGCTTTATACTACGAGCAGTACTTC. It translates to CASSRITGALYYEQYF.

The chain joins TRBV5-1 to TRBJ2-2; 10 nucleotides align to TRBD1. The V gene end was trimmed by 0 bases and the J gene end by 5 bases; junction bases not matched to a gene: 4. This CDR3 region has 16 residues. Per the germline V gene, CDR1 is SGHRS and CDR2 is YFSETQ. The CDR3 protein is CASSLGDRGYTGELFF. The CDR3 DNA reads TGCGCCAGCAGCTTGGGGGACAGGGGTTATACCGGGGAGCTGTTTTTT.

V usage is TRBV9 and J usage is TRBJ2-5; the match to TRBD2 covers 10 bases. Per the germline V gene, CDR1 is SGDLS and CDR2 is YYNGEE. The CDR3 runs to 16 residues. The V and J ends lost 0 bases and 5 bases, in that order; junction bases with no gene match: 7. CDR3 coding DNA: TGTGCCAGCAGCGTAGCTCCAGCGGGGGGGCGGGAGACCCAGTACTTC. Its protein product is CASSVAPAGGRETQYF. The complete variable domain, with remaining parts taken from reference TRBV9 and TRBJ2-5, reads DSGVTQTPKHLITATGQRVTLRCSPRSGDLSVYWYQQSLDQGLQFLIQYYNGEERAKGNILERFSAQQFPDLHSELNLSSLELGDSALYFCASSVAPAGGRETQYFGPGTRLLVL.

A few counts support this clone. The chain is built from TRBV6-5 and TRBJ2-1; D is ambiguous. This CDR3 region has 14 residues. Trimming pared 7 bases from V and 6 bases from J, leaving 16 bases between. Germline V gives CDR1 MNHEY, CDR2 SVGAGI. The CDR3 DNA sequence: TGTGCCAGCACCCCTCTGAGCAATGCCAATGAGCAGTTCTTC. This gives the protein CASTPLSNANEQFF.

This chain joins TRBV6-5 and TRBJ1-5; 7 nucleotides agree with TRBD1. J lost 5 bases, V lost 5 bases, and 6 bases had no gene match. CDR3 length equals 14 residues. Germline-derived CDR1 and CDR2 are MNHEY and SVGAGI. CDR3 coding DNA: TGTGCCAGCAGTCATAAACAGGGGTATCAGCCCCAGCATTTT. Protein sequence: CASSHKQGYQPQHF.

The chain has TRBV7-9 and TRBJ1-3, with D possibly being TRBD1 (5 bases). This CDR3 spans 15 amino acids. Per germline, CDR1 SEHNR and CDR2 FQNEAQ (reference sequence). V was pared by 4 bases and J by 4 bases, with 14 bases between. CDR3 DNA sequence: TGTGCCAGCAGCTCCCGGCCAGGGCAAGGAAACACCATATATTTT. Its protein product is CASSSRPGQGNTIYF. Full variable domain (outside the CDR3, taken from reference TRBV7-9 and TRBJ1-3): DTGVSQNPRHKITKRGQNVTFRCDPISEHNRLYWYRQTLGQGPEFLTYFQNEAQLEKSRLLSDRFSAERPKGSFSTLEIQRTEQGDSAMYLCASSSRPGQGNTIYFGEGSWLTVV.

The rearrangement links TRBV14 to TRBJ1-2, with D unresolved. Looked up from germline, CDR1 is SGHDN and CDR2 is FVKESK. Deletions cut 4 bases from V and 4 bases from J, with 10 bases between. The CDR3 has 13 amino acids. The CDR3 coding sequence is TGTGCCAGCAGCCCCGCAGTGCCCTATGGCTACACCTTC. Residues: CASSPAVPYGYTF.

On this clone itself: Additional DNA sequences in this sample encode the identical CDR3. V gene TRBV4-3 combines with J gene TRBJ2-7; TRBD1 agrees at 10 bases. The germline gives CDR1 LGHNA, CDR2 YSLEER. V lost 3 bases, J lost 4 bases, and 6 bases stayed unmatched. CDR3 length: 15 amino acids. This chain's CDR3 is CASSHSGTGEYEQYF. The CDR3 region has the DNA TGCGCCAGCAGCCATTCCGGGACAGGGGAGTACGAGCAGTACTTC.

The chain carries TRBV6-5 and TRBJ1-5, with 7 bases fitting TRBD1. Per the germline V gene, CDR1 is MNHEY and CDR2 is SVGAGI. The CDR3 runs 14 residues. V trimming: 6 bases; J trimming: 3 bases; junction bases outside the gene matches: 5. In nucleotides, the CDR3 is TGTGCCAGCAGGCCAGGACAGGACAATCAGCCCCAGCATTTT. Amino acid sequence: CASRPGQDNQPQHF.

The chain couples TRBV7-8 to TRBJ2-7; 9 bases agree with TRBD2. This CDR3 is built from 15 residues. Germline V gene sequence: CDR1 SGHVS, CDR2 FQNEAQ. Losses at the gene ends were 3 bases for V and 5 bases for J; bases not matched to a gene: 8. This CDR3 is CASSFRAGGLNEQYF. The CDR3 DNA reads TGTGCCAGCAGCTTCAGGGCGGGGGGGCTAAACGAGCAGTACTTC.

This clone was seen only once. V gene TRBV28 combines with J gene TRBJ1-2, with no clear D. Germline V gene lookup returns CDR1 MDHEN and CDR2 SYDVKM. V dropped 4 bases and J dropped 8 bases, with 8 bases sitting between them. The CDR3 totals 11 residues. CDR3 residues: CASSSARGYTF. CDR3 in DNA: TGTGCCAGCAGTTCGGCTAGAGGCTACACCTTC.

The chain joins TRBV5-1 to TRBJ1-1; TRBD1 matches 11 bases. Germline V lookup: CDR1 SGHRS, CDR2 YFSETQ. Trimming cost V 4 bases and J 1 base; bases outside gene matches: 9. CDR3 size: 17 residues. The CDR3 nucleotides read TGCGCCAGCAGCCGGGGGACAGGGGGGACTGGGAACACTGAAGCTTTCTTT. Its translation is CASSRGTGGTGNTEAFF.